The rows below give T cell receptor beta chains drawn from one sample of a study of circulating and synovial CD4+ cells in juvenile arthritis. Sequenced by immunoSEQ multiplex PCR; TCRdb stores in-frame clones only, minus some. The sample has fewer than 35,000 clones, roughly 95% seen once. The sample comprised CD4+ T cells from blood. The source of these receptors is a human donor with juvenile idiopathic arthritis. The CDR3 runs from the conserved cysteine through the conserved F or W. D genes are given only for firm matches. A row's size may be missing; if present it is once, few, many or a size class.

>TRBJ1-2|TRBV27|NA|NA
CASSVRGFYGYTF
TGTGCCAGCAGTGTTCGGGGGTTCTATGGCTACACCTTC
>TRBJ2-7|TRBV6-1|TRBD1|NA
CASSEVGGRGEQYF
TGTGCCAGCAGTGAGGTAGGGGGCCGAGGCGAGCAGTACTTC
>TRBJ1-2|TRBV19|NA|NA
CASSMPGVLSNYGYTF
TGTGCCAGTAGTATGCCCGGGGTCCTCTCCAACTATGGCTACACCTTC
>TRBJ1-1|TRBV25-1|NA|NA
CASSVQGGNTEAFF
TGTGCCAGCAGTGTTCAGGGAGGGAACACTGAAGCTTTCTTT
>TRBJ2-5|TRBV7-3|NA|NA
CASSSSHQETQYF
TGTGCCAGCAGCTCCTCCCACCAAGAGACCCAGTACTTC
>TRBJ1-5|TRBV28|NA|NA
CASSFGQPQHF
TGTGCCAGCAGTTTCGGGCAGCCCCAGCATTTT
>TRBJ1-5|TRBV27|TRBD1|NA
CASARTGGAYSNQPQHF
TGTGCCAGCGCAAGGACAGGGGGGGCCTATAGCAATCAGCCCCAGCATTTT
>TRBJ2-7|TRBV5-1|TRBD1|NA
CASSFGTGIYEQYF
TGCGCCAGCAGCTTCGGGACAGGGATCTACGAGCAGTACTTC
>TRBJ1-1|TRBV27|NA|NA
CASGFPYTEAFF
TGTGCCAGCGGCTTCCCCTACACTGAAGCTTTCTTT
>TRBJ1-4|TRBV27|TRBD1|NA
CASSLIGTGGNEKLFF
TGTGCCAGCAGTTTAATCGGTACAGGGGGTAATGAAAAACTGTTTTTT
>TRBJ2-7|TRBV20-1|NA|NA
CSAKDSYEQYF
TGCAGTGCTAAAGACAGCTACGAGCAGTACTTC
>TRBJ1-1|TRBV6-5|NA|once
CATKPRILTTEAFF
TGTGCCACCAAGCCCCGAATTCTTACCACTGAAGCTTTCTTT
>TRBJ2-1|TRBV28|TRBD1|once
CASSPTGGPYNEQFF
TGTGCCAGCAGCCCCACAGGGGGACCTTACAATGAGCAGTTCTTC
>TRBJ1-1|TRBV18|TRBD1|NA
CASSKFSRGQTNTEAFF
TGTGCCAGCTCAAAGTTTTCCAGGGGACAGACGAACACTGAAGCTTTCTTT
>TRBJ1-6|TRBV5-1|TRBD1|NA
CASSTGERGNSPLHF
TGCGCCAGCAGTACAGGGGAGAGGGGTAATTCACCCCTCCACTTT
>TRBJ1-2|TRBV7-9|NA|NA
CASSLAFYGYTF
TGTGCCAGCAGCTTAGCCTTCTATGGCTACACCTTC
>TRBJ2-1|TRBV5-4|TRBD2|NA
CASSLSGGHSYNEQFF
TGTGCCAGCAGCCTAAGCGGGGGCCATTCCTACAATGAGCAGTTCTTC
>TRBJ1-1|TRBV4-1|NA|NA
CASSQGRRGTVNTEAFF
TGCGCCAGCAGCCAAGGCCGGCGGGGCACCGTGAACACTGAAGCTTTCTTT
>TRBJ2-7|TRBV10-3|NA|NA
CAISESGTSYEQYF
TGTGCCATCAGTGAGTCGGGGACTTCCTACGAGCAGTACTTC
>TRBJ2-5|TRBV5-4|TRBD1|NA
CASSPDRGPETQYF
TGTGCCAGCAGCCCGGACAGGGGGCCGGAGACCCAGTACTTC
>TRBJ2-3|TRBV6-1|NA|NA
CASSGTAWDTQYF
TGTGCCAGCAGTGGAACCGCGTGGGATACGCAGTATTTT